These 10 T cell receptor beta chains originate from one sample sequenced in a study of blood T cells in healthy people across ages. Sample-barcoded 5' priming and a J-beta primer mix drove a second PCR of about 7 to 12 cycles. TCRdb independently ran MiXCR on the 5' RACE reads; one entry per CDR3 protein. The profile shows roughly 1.4 million distinct CDR3 sequences, roughly 59% of them singletons. Sequences were obtained from blood. Every receptor here comes from a man younger than 35 in good health.

The gene calls are TRBV5-1 and TRBJ2-7; 9 positions match TRBD1. The CDR3 sequence is 16 residues long. Germline CDR1 reads SGHRS; CDR2 reads YFSETQ. V lost 4 bases, J lost 3 bases, and 11 bases stayed unmatched. Here the CDR3 DNA reads TGCGCCAGCAGCCCCGCGGGACAGGGTATAATCTACGAGCAGTACTTC. Translation: CASSPAGQGIIYEQYF.

The V and J genes are TRBV5-1 and TRBJ2-4; D might be TRBD1 (7 bases). Trimming left V 4 bases short and J 7 bases short, with 15 bases between. The germline gives CDR1 SGHRS, CDR2 YFSETQ. The CDR3 extends over 14 amino acids. CDR3 DNA: TGCGCCAGCAGCCCCGGGGCAGGGGGGAACATTCAGTACTTC. Its protein is CASSPGAGGNIQYF.

The chain combines TRBV4-1 with TRBJ2-7, with 8 positions matching TRBD2. The V and J ends lost 2 bases and 3 bases, in that order; junction bases with no gene match: 6. This CDR3 comprises 15 residues. Looked up from germline, CDR1 is MGHRA and CDR2 is YSYEKL. The CDR3 spells CASSQSGTRSYEQYF. CDR3 bases: TGCGCCAGCAGCCAAAGTGGGACTAGAAGCTACGAGCAGTACTTC.

The chain uses TRBV6-5 and TRBJ1-1; TRBD1 is a possible D gene (5 bases). The CDR3 length is 15 residues. Germline-derived CDR1 and CDR2 are MNHEY and SVGAGI. Trimming left V 7 bases short and J 4 bases short, with 19 bases between. As DNA, the CDR3 is TGTGCCAGCATTAATCCTCAGGGACGGGGCACTGAAGCTTTCTTT. This sequence encodes CASINPQGRGTEAFF.

The chain links TRBV9 to TRBJ2-1, with D tentatively TRBD2 (5 bases). The CDR3 is 15 amino acids. With 3 bases removed from V and 0 bases from J, the gap between germline ends came to 10 bases. CDR1 is SGDLS and CDR2 is YYNGEE in the germline V gene. The CDR3 loop is CASSAITSSYNEQFF. The CDR3 region has the DNA TGTGCCAGCAGCGCCATTACTAGCTCCTACAATGAGCAGTTCTTC.

This chain uses TRBV10-3 with TRBJ2-2, with a tentative D call TRBD1 (6 bases). V shed 10 bases and J shed 3 bases, with 15 bases lying between them. CDR1 ENHRY and CDR2 SYGVKD come from the germline V gene. The CDR3 extends over 14 amino acids. CDR3 DNA sequence: TGTGCCACCGCACAGGGAGCGGACACCGGGGAGCTGTTTTTT. Residues: CATAQGADTGELFF.

This clonotype has a handful of counts. The chain recombines TRBV6-2 or TRBV6-3 with TRBJ2-7; D may be TRBD1 (6 bases). The germline CDR1 and CDR2 sequences are MNHEY and SVGEGT. There are 15 residues in the CDR3. V was clipped by 2 bases and J by 2 bases, with 13 bases between them. CDR3 residues: CASSYGQPRTYEQYF. The CDR3, as DNA: TGTGCCAGCAGTTACGGACAGCCAAGGACCTACGAGCAGTACTTC.

The chain combines TRBV28 with TRBJ2-7; 11 nucleotides agree with TRBD2. From germline, CDR1 is MDHEN and CDR2 SYDVKM. This CDR3 comprises 14 residues. The V and J ends lost 6 bases and 10 bases, in that order; junction bases with no gene match: 11. CDR3 in DNA: TGTGCCAGCAGCCCTAGCGGGGGGAACCCGGAACAGTACTTC. This sequence encodes CASSPSGGNPEQYF. Filled out from reference TRBV28 and TRBJ2-7, the complete variable domain reads DVKVTQSSRYLVKRTGEKVFLECVQDMDHENMFWYRQDPGLGLRLIYFSYDVKMKEKGDIPEGYSVSREKKERFSLILESASTNQTSMYLCASSPSGGNPEQYFGPGTRLTVT.

The chain is built from TRBV7-2 and TRBJ2-5, with D possibly TRBD2 on 6 matching bases. The CDR3 is 16 residues long. Per the germline V gene, CDR1 is SGHTA and CDR2 is FQGNSA. V was cut by 5 bases and J by 0 bases, with 16 bases left in between. The DNA for the CDR3 is TGTGCCAGCAGCCAAATTCTCAGGGACTACCAAGAGACCCAGTACTTC. Protein product: CASSQILRDYQETQYF.

The V call is TRBV5-1, the J call TRBJ2-7; D not resolved. This CDR3 comprises 13 residues. In germline, CDR1 is SGHRS, CDR2 YFSETQ. The ends were cut back, 1 base at V and 4 bases at J, with 9 bases in the middle. CDR3 coding DNA: TGCGCCAGCAGCTTGAACACCCAGTACGAGCAGTACTTC. Its protein is CASSLNTQYEQYF. Supplemented by reference TRBV5-1 and TRBJ2-7, the full variable domain reads KAGVTQTPRYLIKTRGQQVTLSCSPISGHRSVSWYQQTPGQGLQFLFEYFSETQRNKGNFPGRFSGRQFSNSRSEMNVSTLELGDSALYLCASSLNTQYEQYFGPGTRLTVT.